The clone carrying this TCR beta chain was picked up many times. Its antigen is not identified. Read coverage stops 3 residues before the CDR3 terminus; the germline J gene supplies the remainder. In germline, CDR1 is PRHDT, CDR2 FYEKMQ (reference sequence). Trimming shortened V by 0 bases and J by 6 bases, and 14 bases separated the two germline ends. The CDR3 runs to 15 residues. These data are taken from a study of T cell clonality in common variable immunodeficiency. Clones were sequenced by immunoSEQ multiplex PCR, and TCRdb holds only the in-frame ones, with some missing. This sample has some 50,000 clones and no singletons, with about 5.9% in the ten largest. Whole-study findings and limits: In common variable immunodeficiency, TCR beta chains reportedly carried fewer deletions and N-nucleotide insertions. CVID patient heterogeneity limited repertoire-clinical complication correlations.

This chain joins TRBV13 and TRBJ1-2; D ambiguous. This TCR was sampled from a person aged 18 to 75 in good health. Material for sequencing was peripheral blood mononuclear cells. CDR3 protein: CASSLGRVPKDGYTF. The sequenced CDR3 bases are TGTGCCAGCAGCTTAGGGAGGGTCCCAAAGGATGGC.